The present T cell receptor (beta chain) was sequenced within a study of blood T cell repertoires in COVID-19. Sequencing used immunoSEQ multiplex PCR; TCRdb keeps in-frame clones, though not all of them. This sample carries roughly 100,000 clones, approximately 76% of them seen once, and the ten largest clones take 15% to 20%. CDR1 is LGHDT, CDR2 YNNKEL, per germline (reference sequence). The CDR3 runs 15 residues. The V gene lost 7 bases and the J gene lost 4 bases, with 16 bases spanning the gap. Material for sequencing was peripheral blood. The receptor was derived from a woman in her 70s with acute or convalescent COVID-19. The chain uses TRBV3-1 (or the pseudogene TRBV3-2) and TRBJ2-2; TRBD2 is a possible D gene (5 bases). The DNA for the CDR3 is TGTGCCAGCACAGGCGGGCGACCGAGCACCGGGGAGCTGTTTTTT. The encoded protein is CASTGGRPSTGELFF.